The clone carrying this TCR beta chain was seen a handful of times. Its antigen is as yet unknown. The data belong to a study of T-cell memory formation after mild COVID-19. Trimming removed 5 bases from V and 5 bases from J, with 22 bases in between. CDR1 and CDR2 from the germline V gene are SEHNR and FQNEAQ (reference sequence). The CDR3 spans 16 residues. Overall study results and limits: There was a balanced CD4/CD8 profile in clones contracting day 15 to 85, and later expanders leaned CD4+.

Using its own MiXCR run on the 5' RACE reads, TCRdb lists one record per CDR3 protein. The sample has a few hundred thousand distinct CDR3 sequences; 20% to 25% are singletons. The source is an adult woman who had mild COVID-19 (a few samples of this study predate the infection). Cell type and time point are not known. This sequence joins TRBV7-9 and TRBJ2-7, with D possibly matching TRBD1 (6 bases). The specimen was PBMCs or a T cell subset sorted from them (not recorded which). CDR3 in amino acids: CASSGGVAGALNEQYF. CDR3 bases: TGTGCCAGCAGCGGTGGGGTAGCAGGGGCCCTCAACGAGCAGTACTTC.